This TCR beta chain appears in the sequencing data of a study of response to subunit inactivated influenza vaccine. TCRdb reprocessed the RT-PCR reads via MiXCR and lists one record per CDR3 protein. The sample holds about 190,000 distinct CDR3 sequences; around an eighth are singletons and the top ten take roughly 24%. Study-wide results and caveats: That few new T cells are recruited by each seasonal influenza vaccination was the authors' suggestion.

Worth noting for this clonotype: Its specificity is unknown.

V dropped 4 bases and J dropped 4; count of bases not matched to a gene: 7. The CDR3 runs 15 residues. CDR1 is MNHEY, CDR2 SVGAGI, per germline. Material: CD8+ T cells sorted from PBMCs, obtained roughly 5 days after vaccination. This sequence joins TRBV6-5 and TRBJ2-7; 10 bases agree with TRBD1. The source is a man aged 45 to 65 who received an inactivated influenza vaccine. CDR3 protein: CASSSQTGGLYEQYF. The CDR3 DNA reads TGTGCCAGCAGTTCCCAGACAGGGGGCTTGTACGAGCAGTACTTC.